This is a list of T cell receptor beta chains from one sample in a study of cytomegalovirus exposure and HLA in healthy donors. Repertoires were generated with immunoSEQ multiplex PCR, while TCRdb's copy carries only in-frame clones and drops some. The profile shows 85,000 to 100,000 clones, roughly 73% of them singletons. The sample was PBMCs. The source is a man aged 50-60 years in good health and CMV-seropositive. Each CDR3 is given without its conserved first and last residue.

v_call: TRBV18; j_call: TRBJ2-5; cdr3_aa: ASSRDYQETQY
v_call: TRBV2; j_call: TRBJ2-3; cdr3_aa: ASSGGQALRADTQY
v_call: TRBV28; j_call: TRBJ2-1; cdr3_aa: ASISPGEGIYNEQF
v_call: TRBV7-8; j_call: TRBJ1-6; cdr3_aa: ASSATGNSPLH
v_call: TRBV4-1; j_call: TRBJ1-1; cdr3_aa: ASSQDSGGITEAF
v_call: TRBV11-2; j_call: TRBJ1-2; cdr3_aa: ASSFAGQDHSGYT
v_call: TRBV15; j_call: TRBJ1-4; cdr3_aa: ATSRDTEGEKLF
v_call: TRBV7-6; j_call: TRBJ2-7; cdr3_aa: ASSLVSSGGPAYEQY
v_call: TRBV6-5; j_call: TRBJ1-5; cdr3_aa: ASSNGQGRNQPQH
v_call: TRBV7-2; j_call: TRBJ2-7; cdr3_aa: ASSPAGLGVYEQY
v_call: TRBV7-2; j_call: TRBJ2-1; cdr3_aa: ASSLIREQF
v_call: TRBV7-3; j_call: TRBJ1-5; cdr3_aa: ASSSMVGQPQH
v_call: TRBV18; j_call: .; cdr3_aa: ASSPPGGYEQY
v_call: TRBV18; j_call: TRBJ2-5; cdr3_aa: ASSPTRQETQY
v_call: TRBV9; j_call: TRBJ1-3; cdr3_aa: ASSVTVGNTIY
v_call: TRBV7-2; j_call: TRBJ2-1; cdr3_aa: ASSLTPGSYNEQF
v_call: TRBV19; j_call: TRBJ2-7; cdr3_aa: ASADRGYEQY
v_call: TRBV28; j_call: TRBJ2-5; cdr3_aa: ASSFGLAGGLVEETQY
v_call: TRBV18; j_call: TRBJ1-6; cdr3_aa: ASLLGTGGTNSPLH
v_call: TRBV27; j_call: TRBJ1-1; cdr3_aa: ASSFSLLNTEAF
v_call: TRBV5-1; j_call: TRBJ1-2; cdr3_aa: ASSLAGTVDGYT
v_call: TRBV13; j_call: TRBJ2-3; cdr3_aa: ASSLAGGLIDTQY
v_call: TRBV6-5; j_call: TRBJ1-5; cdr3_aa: ASSPDRVQPQH
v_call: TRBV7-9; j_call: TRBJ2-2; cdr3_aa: ASKSQGGLAGKNTGELF
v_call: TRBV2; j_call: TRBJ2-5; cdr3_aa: ASSKTREETQY
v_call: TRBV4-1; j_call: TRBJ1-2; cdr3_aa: ASSQAWGGTGGFGYT
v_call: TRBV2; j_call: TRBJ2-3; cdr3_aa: ASRPLPTQGKDTQY
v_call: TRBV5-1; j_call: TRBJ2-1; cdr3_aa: ASRPTSLSYNEQF
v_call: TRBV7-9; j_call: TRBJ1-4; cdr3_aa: SSSSNIEGEKLF
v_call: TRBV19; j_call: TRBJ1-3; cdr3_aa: ASMLFGSYSGNTIY
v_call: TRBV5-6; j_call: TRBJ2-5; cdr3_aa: ASTRTGTGQETQY
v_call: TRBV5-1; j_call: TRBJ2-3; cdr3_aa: ASSYTGGVKPSTDTQY
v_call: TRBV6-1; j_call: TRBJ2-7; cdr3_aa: ASSVYWGGTEQY
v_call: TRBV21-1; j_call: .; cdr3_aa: ASKAGLADSYEQY
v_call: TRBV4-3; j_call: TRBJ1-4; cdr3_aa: ASSQQSGVGEKLF
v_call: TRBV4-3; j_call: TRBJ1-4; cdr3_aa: ASSQEYGRVAEKLF
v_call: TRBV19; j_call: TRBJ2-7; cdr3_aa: ASSAPGQGYEQY
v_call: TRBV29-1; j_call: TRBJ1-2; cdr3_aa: SVGSGPYGYP
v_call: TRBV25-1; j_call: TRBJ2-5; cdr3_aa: ASSEYGPAGGLGETQY
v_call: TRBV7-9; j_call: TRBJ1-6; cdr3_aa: ASSIWDREASPLH
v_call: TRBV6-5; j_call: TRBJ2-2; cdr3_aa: ASSYLLGSGSGELF
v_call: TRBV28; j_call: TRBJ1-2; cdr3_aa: ASLPGGDLWGYT
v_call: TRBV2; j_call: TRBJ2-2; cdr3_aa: ASSSRTGDTGELF
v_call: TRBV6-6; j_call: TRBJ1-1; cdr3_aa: ASTIGQLNTEAF
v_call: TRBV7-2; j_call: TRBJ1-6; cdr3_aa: ASSLLQGGDNSPLH